One and the same sample provided the 16 T cell receptor beta chains below, sequenced in a study of blood T cells in healthy people across ages. A sample-barcoded 5' primer and a J-beta primer mix were used in a second PCR of about 6 to 12 cycles. TCRdb re-analysed the 5' RACE reads in MiXCR, keeping a single row per CDR3 protein. The data contain under 1,100,000 distinct CDR3 sequences, roughly a quarter of them singletons. This sample also belongs to another study, concerning T cells of mothers and their children.

Sequenced sample: blood. The origin of the receptors is a girl aged 2 to 10 in good health.

The rearrangement uses TRBV29-1 and TRBJ2-3; 9 bases are a match to TRBD1. Germline loops: CDR1 SQVTM, CDR2 ANQGSEA. CDR3 length equals 15 residues. J was trimmed by 4 bases and V by 7 bases; bases with no gene match: 12. CDR3 sequence reads: CSAAVRDRAADTQYF. The DNA for the CDR3 is TGCAGCGCCGCCGTCCGGGACAGGGCAGCAGATACGCAGTATTTT.

The chain recombines TRBV19 with TRBJ1-1, with TRBD1 as a possible D gene (5 bases). The CDR3 is made up of 14 amino acids. CDR1 is LNHDA and CDR2 is SQIVND in the germline V gene (reference sequence). Trimming pared 1 base from V and 5 bases from J, leaving 11 bases between. The CDR3 coding sequence is TGTGCCAGTAGTATAGGGGGGGTTGGAACTGAAGCTTTCTTT. Protein sequence: CASSIGGVGTEAFF. The whole variable domain, remainder taken from reference TRBV19 and TRBJ1-1, is DGGITQSPKYLFRKEGQNVTLSCEQNLNHDAMYWYRQDPGQGLRLIYYSQIVNDFQKGDIAEGYSVSREKKESFPLTVTSAQKNPTAFYLCASSIGGVGTEAFFGQGTRLTVV.

The chain couples TRBV11-1 to TRBJ2-1; 9 positions match TRBD1. The V segment lost 2 bases and the J segment 7 bases; nucleotides outside the gene matches: 15. CDR3 size: 18 residues. Germline V CDR1 and CDR2: SGHAT, FQDESV (reference sequence). The CDR3 bases are TGTGCCAGCAGCTTAATGGGGCGCATCGGGACAGGGTGGAATGAGCAGTTCTTC. Translation gives CASSLMGRIGTGWNEQFF.

J is TRBJ1-1 and V is TRBV4-1; 9 nucleotides match TRBD1. The germline gives CDR1 MGHRA, CDR2 YSYEKL. Unmatched junction bases numbered 18, after V lost 5 bases and J lost 5 bases. The CDR3 consists of 18 residues. CDR3 sequence (DNA): TGCGCCAGCAGCATGCGAATCAGCCTCGTCGACAGGGGGACTGAAGCTTTCTTT. It is translated as CASSMRISLVDRGTEAFF.

This clonotype occurred once. The chain employs TRBV13 and TRBJ2-2, with D uncertain. The CDR3 runs 15 residues. The germline V gene has CDR1 PRHDT and CDR2 FYEKMQ (reference sequence). Trimming removed 4 bases at V and 6 bases at J, with 15 bases between. The CDR3, as DNA: TGTGCCAGCAGCTCTAGGACCATTCGCGCCGGGGAGCTGTTTTTT. The encoded protein is CASSSRTIRAGELFF.

This clonotype has a handful of counts. The rearrangement links TRBV4-1 to TRBJ2-1; D is perhaps TRBD1 (5 bases). CDR3 length: 16 residues. CDR1 is MGHRA and CDR2 is YSYEKL in the germline V gene. Trimming took 4 bases from V and 6 from J, leaving 19 bases between them. As DNA, the CDR3 is TGCGCCAGCAGCCCGACAGAAGGGGTTCTGGGCAATGAGCAGTTCTTC. As protein: CASSPTEGVLGNEQFF.

The table lists this clonotype with a few counts. J is TRBJ2-3 and V is TRBV7-3; D remains unclear. Germline-derived CDR1 and CDR2 are SGHTA and FQGTGA. V shed 2 bases and J shed 0 bases, with 6 bases lying between them. This CDR3 is 14 amino acids long. The CDR3 reads CASSLLSSTDTQYF. In DNA form, the CDR3 reads TGTGCCAGCAGCTTATTATCAAGCACAGATACGCAGTATTTT.

This clonotype was recorded a few times. The chain employs TRBV13 and TRBJ2-7; 10 bases line up with TRBD2. Germline values: CDR1 PRHDT, CDR2 FYEKMQ (reference sequence). V trimming: 5 bases; J trimming: 4 bases; junction bases outside the gene matches: 5. The CDR3 length is 14 residues. CDR3: CASSLRGLAYEQYF. The DNA of the CDR3 is TGTGCCAGCAGCCTAAGGGGACTAGCGTACGAGCAGTACTTC.

This chain joins TRBV6-5 and TRBJ2-5; a weak D match, TRBD2 (5 bases). Trimming cost V 2 bases and J 2 bases, with 9 bases left between them. The CDR3 has 14 amino acids. The V gene's germline CDR1 is MNHEY and CDR2 SVGAGI. CDR3 sequence: CASSYGSPQETQYF. The CDR3 DNA follows: TGTGCCAGCAGTTACGGGAGCCCGCAAGAGACCCAGTACTTC.

V is TRBV20-1 and J is TRBJ2-2, with TRBD1 identical over 7 bases. Germline V gene sequence: CDR1 DFQATT, CDR2 SNEGSKA (reference sequence). With V trimmed by 5 bases and J by 5 bases, 23 bases remained unmatched. The CDR3 spans 19 residues. The CDR3 here is CSALFLPAGGSFSTGELFF. For the CDR3, the DNA is TGCAGTGCTCTCTTCCTCCCAGCAGGGGGTTCGTTCTCGACCGGGGAGCTGTTTTTT.

The V and J genes are TRBV20-1 and TRBJ2-1, with D tentatively TRBD1 or TRBD2 (6 bases each). V gave up 5 bases and J gave up 4 bases, with 24 bases separating them. CDR3 length equals 17 residues. CDR1 is DFQATT, CDR2 SNEGSKA, per germline (reference sequence). The CDR3 region has the DNA TGCAGTGCTCAGGTTTCAGGGGCGGACTATTTTTACAATGAGCAGTTCTTC. Translating gives CSAQVSGADYFYNEQFF.

This rearrangement joins TRBV5-1 to TRBJ2-1; TRBD2 is a possible D gene (5 bases). V was cut by 6 bases and J by 4 bases, with 14 bases left in between. From germline, CDR1 is SGHRS and CDR2 YFSETQ. There are 14 residues in the CDR3. CDR3 in amino acids: CASKIRTVYNEQFF. CDR3 bases: TGCGCCAGCAAGATCCGGACTGTGTACAATGAGCAGTTCTTC.

This clonotype came up a few times. The V gene is TRBV29-1, the J gene TRBJ1-2, with no clear D. Germline V CDR1 and CDR2: SQVTM, ANQGSEA. V was cut by 5 bases and J by 0 bases, with 10 bases left in between. The CDR3 sequence is 13 residues long. CDR3 residues: CSVKGRTNYGYTF. CDR3 nucleotide sequence: TGCAGCGTTAAAGGACGGACTAACTATGGCTACACCTTC.

This clonotype was detected a few times. No DNA is shown, since the ends of the CDR3 on it are uncertain; the CDR3 is the one TCRdb lists. This sequence joins TRBV20-1 and TRBJ2-5; TRBD1 is the table's D call and was not checked against the DNA. Per the germline V gene, CDR1 is DFQATT and CDR2 is SNEGSKA (reference sequence). The CDR3 numbers 15 amino acids, ends counted. CDR3 sequence: CSTHFGAGRQETQYF.

The rearrangement uses TRBV3-1 and TRBJ2-1; unclear D gene. The J call may not be correct, given that the DNA end is closer to TRBJ2-7. Germline lookup yields CDR1 LGHDT and CDR2 YNNKEL (reference sequence). The CDR3 is 14 residues long. The CDR3, as DNA: TGTGCCAGCAGCCAAGCTATGACTTTCTACGAGCAGTACTTC. Protein sequence: CASSQAMTFYEQYF.

This clonotype was found a few times. This sequence joins TRBV28 and TRBJ2-5; tentative D call: TRBD1 (5 bases). With 7 bases removed from V and 5 bases from J, the gap between germline ends came to 14 bases. Looked up from germline, CDR1 is MDHEN and CDR2 is SYDVKM. The CDR3 length is 13 residues. CDR3 DNA sequence: TGTGCCAGCAATAAGTCAGGGCTGGAGACCCAGTACTTC. As protein: CASNKSGLETQYF. Full variable domain (missing parts from reference TRBV28 and TRBJ2-5): DVKVTQSSRYLVKRTGEKVFLECVQDMDHENMFWYRQDPGLGLRLIYFSYDVKMKEKGDIPEGYSVSREKKERFSLILESASTNQTSMYLCASNKSGLETQYFGPGTRLLVL.